These T cell receptor beta chains were read from a single sample in a study of T cell responses to AZD1222 COVID-19 vaccine. Sequencing used immunoSEQ multiplex PCR; TCRdb keeps in-frame clones, though not all of them. Among more than 55,000 clones listed, around 80% were seen once. Material: peripheral blood, obtained 28 days after the second AZD1222 dose. Receptors originate from an adult who received the AZD1222 COVID-19 vaccine. Both conserved end residues are part of each CDR3. The order of the fields is CDR3 length, V gene, J gene, D gene, CDR3 protein. D genes are given only for firm matches.

length: 15; V: TRBV4-2; J: TRBJ1-2; D: .; CDR3: CASSQDPGGSYGYTF
length: 11; V: TRBV12-3/TRBV12-4; J: TRBJ2-3; D: .; CDR3: CASSTTTGQYF
length: 12; V: TRBV6-2/TRBV6-3; J: TRBJ1-2; D: .; CDR3: CASSYTTYGYTF
length: 13; V: TRBV28; J: TRBJ1-2; D: TRBD1; CDR3: CASLPGGDYGYTF
length: 14; V: TRBV6-5; J: TRBJ1-2; D: TRBD1; CDR3: CASSYDRARFGYTF
length: 14; V: TRBV5-4; J: TRBJ2-2; D: .; CDR3: CASSFGRNTGELFF
length: 15; V: TRBV6-2/TRBV6-3; J: TRBJ1-5; D: .; CDR3: CASSYTGTSNQPQHF
length: 16; V: TRBV14; J: TRBJ1-5; D: .; CDR3: CASSQEIRESNQPQHF
length: 15; V: TRBV6-1; J: TRBJ1-1; D: .; CDR3: CASSEPGLVGSEAFF
length: 15; V: TRBV7-9; J: TRBJ1-1; D: .; CDR3: CASSLIEILGTEAFF